The sequence of this T cell receptor (beta chain) was determined in a study of neurological immune-mediated disorders. Study outcomes and limitations: Subjects shared no identical expanded-clone CDR3 amino acid sequences, suggesting private TCR-beta repertoires in all groups.

The cDNA came from 5'RACE, which used 10-nucleotide random UMIs. Sequencing of 15-18 subjects in each run yielded over 190 million TCR-beta sequences. MiXCR was run by TCRdb on the 5' RACE reads, yielding one entry per CDR3 protein. The repertoire includes 70,000 to 95,000 distinct CDR3 sequences, 12% to 15% of them detected once, and about 7% sits in the top ten. The J segment lost 4 bases and the V segment lost 2 bases, leaving 1 base of the junction unmatched. CDR1 is PRHDT, CDR2 FYEKMQ, per germline (reference sequence). This CDR3 comprises 14 residues. At least ten counts were recorded for this clonotype. What it binds is not known. The unsorted libraries originated from 2 million PBMCs that had been stored at -80 C.

The rearrangement joins TRBV13 to TRBJ1-1, with TRBD1 matching over 10 bases. Input material: PBMCs. The origin of this receptor is a woman aged 50 to 65 in good health. In nucleotides, the CDR3 is TGTGCCAGCAGCTTAAGACAGGGGGCCACTGAAGCTTTCTTT. Translated, it gives CASSLRQGATEAFF.